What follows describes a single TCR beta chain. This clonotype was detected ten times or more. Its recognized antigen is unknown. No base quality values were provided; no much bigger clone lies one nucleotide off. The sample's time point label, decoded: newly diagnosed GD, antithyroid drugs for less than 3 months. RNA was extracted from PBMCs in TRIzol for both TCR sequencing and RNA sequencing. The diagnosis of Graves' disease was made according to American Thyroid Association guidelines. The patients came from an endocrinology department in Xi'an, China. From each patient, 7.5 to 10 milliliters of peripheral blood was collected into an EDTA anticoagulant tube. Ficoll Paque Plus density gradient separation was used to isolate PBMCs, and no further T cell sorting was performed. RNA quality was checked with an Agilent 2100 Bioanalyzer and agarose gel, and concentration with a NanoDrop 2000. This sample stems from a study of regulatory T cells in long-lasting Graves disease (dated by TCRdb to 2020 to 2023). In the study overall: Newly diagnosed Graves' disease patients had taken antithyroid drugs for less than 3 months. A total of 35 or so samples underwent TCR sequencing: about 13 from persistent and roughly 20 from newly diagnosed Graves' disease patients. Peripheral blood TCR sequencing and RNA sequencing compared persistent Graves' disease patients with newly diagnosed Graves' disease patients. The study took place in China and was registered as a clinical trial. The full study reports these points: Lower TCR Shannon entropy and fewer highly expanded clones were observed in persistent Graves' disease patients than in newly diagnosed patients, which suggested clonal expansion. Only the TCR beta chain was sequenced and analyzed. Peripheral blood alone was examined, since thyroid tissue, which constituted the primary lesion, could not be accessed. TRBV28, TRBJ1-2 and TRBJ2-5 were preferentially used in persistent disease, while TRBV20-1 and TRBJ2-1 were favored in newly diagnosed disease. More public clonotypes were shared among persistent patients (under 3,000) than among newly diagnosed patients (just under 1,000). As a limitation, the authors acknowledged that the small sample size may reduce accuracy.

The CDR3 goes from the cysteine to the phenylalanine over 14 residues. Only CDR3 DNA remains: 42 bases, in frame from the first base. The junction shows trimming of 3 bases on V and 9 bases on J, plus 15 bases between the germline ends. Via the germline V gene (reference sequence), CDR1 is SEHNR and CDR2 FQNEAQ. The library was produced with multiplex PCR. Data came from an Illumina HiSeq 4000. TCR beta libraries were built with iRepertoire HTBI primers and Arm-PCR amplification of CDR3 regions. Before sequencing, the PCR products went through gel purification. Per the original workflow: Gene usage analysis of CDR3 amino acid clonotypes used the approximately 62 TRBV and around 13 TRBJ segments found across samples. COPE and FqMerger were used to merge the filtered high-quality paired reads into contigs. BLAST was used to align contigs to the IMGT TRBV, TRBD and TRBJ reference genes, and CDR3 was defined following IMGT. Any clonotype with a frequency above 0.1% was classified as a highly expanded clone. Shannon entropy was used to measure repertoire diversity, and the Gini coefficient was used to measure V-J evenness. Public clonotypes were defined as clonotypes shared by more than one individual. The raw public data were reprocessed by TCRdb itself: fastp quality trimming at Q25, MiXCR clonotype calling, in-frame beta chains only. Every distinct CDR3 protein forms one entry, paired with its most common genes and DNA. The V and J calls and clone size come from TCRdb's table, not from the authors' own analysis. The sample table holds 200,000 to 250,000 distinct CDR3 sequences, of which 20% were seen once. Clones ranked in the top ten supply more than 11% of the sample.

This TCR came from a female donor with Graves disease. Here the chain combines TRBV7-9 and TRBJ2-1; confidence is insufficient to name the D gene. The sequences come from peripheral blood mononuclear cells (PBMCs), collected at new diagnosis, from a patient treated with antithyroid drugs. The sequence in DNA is TGTGCCAGCAGCTTGTCCGGTTTGAGAAGTGAGCAGTTCTTC. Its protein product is CASSLSGLRSEQFF.